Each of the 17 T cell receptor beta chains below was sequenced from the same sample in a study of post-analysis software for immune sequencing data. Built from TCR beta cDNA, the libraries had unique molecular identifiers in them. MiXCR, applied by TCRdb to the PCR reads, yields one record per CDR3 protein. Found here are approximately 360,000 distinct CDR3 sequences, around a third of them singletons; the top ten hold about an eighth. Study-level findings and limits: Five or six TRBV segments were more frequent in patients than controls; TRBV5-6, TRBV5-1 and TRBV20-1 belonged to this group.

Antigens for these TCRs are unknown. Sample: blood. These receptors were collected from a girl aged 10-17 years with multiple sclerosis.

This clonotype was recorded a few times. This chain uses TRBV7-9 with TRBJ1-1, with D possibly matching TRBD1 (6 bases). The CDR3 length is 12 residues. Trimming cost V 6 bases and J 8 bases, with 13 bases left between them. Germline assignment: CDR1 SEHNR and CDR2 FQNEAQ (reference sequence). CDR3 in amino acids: CASRPDSPEAFF. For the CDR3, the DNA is TGTGCCAGCAGGCCGGACAGCCCCGAAGCTTTCTTT.

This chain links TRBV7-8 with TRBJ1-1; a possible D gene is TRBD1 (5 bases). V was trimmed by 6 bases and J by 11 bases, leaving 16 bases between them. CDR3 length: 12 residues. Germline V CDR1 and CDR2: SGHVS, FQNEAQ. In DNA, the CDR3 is TGTGCCAGCAGTACACTGGGGGGTGATGCTTTCTTT. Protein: CASSTLGGDAFF. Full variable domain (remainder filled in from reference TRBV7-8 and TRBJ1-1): GAGVSQSPRYKVAKRGQDVALRCDPISGHVSLFWYQQALGQGPEFLTYFQNEAQLDKSGLPSDRFFAERPEGSVSTLKIQRTQQEDSAVYLCASSTLGGDAFFGQGTRLTVV.

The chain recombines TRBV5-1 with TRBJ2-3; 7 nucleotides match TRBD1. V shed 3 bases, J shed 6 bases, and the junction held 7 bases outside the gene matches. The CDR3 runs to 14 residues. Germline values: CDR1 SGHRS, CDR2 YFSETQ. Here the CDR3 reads CASSWDSHTDTQYF. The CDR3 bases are TGCGCCAGCAGCTGGGACAGCCACACGGATACGCAGTATTTT.

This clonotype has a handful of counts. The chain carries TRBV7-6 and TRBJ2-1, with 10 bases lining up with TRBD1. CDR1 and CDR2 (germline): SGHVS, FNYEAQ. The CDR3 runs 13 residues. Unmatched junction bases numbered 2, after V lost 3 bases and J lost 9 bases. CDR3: CASSLDRGGEQFF. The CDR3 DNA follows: TGTGCCAGCAGCTTGGACAGGGGGGGTGAGCAGTTCTTC.

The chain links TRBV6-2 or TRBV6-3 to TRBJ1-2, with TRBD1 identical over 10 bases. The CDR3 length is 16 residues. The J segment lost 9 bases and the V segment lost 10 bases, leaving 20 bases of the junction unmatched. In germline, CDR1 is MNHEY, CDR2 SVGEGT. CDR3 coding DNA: TGTGCCACAAAGGAGCGGGACAGGGGCCACCTCCTGAGCTACACCTTC. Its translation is CATKERDRGHLLSYTF.

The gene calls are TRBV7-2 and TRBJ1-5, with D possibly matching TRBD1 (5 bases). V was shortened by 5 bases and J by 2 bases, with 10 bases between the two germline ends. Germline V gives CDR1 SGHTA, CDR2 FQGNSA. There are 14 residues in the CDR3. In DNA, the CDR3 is TGTGCCAGCAGCCCCCGGGGGGGCAATCAGCCCCAGCATTTT. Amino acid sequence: CASSPRGGNQPQHF.

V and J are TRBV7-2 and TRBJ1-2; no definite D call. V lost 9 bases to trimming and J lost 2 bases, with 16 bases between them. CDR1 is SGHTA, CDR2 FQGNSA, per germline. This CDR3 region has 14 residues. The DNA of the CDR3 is TGTGCCAGTACCGCGTGGGCAGAGAACTATGGCTACACCTTC. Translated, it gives CASTAWAENYGYTF.

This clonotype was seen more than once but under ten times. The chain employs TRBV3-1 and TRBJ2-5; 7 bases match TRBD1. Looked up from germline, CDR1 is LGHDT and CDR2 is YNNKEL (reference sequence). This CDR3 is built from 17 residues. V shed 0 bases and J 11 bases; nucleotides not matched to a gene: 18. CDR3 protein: CASSQDLVRGGAGEQYF. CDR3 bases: TGTGCCAGCAGCCAAGACTTAGTTCGAGGGGGCGCGGGTGAGCAGTACTTC.

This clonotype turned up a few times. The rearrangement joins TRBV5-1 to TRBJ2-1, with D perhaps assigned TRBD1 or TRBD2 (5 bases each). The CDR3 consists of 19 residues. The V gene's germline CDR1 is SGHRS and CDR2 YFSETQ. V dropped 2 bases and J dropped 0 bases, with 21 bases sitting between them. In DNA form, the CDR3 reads TGCGCCAGCAGCTTAAGGCAATGGGGCCGGGAAAGCTCCTACAATGAGCAGTTCTTC. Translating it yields CASSLRQWGRESSYNEQFF.

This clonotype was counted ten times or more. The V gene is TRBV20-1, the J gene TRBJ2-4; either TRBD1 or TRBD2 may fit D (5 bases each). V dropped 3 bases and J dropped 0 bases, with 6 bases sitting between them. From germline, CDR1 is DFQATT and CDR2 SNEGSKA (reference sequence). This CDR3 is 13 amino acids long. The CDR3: CSARGVAKNIQYF. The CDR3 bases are TGCAGTGCTAGGGGGGTAGCCAAAAACATTCAGTACTTC.

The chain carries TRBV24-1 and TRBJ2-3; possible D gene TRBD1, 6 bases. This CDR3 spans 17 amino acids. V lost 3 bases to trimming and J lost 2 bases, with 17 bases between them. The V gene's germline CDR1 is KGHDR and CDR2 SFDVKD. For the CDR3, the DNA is TGTGCCACCAGTGATCCGCTACAGGGATTAGACACAGATACGCAGTATTTT. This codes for CATSDPLQGLDTDTQYF.

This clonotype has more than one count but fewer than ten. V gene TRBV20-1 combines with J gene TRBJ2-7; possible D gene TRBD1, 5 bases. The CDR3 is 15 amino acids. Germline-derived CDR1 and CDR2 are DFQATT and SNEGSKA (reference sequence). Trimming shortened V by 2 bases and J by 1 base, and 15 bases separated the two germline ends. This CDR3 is CSARRTGAGSYEQYF. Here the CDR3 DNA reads TGCAGTGCTAGACGTACTGGGGCCGGGTCCTACGAGCAGTACTTC.

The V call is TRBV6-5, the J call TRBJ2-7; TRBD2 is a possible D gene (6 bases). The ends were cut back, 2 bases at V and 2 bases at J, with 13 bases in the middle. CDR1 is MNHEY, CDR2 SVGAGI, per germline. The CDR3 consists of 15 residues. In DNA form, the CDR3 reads TGTGCCAGCAGTTACAAAGGCGGGGATCCCTACGAGCAGTACTTC. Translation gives CASSYKGGDPYEQYF.

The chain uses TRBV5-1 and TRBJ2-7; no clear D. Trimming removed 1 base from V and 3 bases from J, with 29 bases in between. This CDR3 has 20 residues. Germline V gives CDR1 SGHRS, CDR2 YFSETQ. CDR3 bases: TGCGCCAGCAGCTTGTACTATCTGAAAGGGCATATCAGTGCTGACTACGAGCAGTACTTC. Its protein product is CASSLYYLKGHISADYEQYF.

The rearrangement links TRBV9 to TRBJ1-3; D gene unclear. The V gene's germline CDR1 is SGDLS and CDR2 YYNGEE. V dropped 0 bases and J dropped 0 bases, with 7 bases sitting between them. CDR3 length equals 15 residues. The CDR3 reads CASSVDPNSGNTIYF. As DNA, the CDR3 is TGTGCCAGCAGCGTAGATCCGAACTCTGGAAACACCATATATTTT.

DNA of the CDR3: TGTGCCAGCGGGGCCTGGGTGGGCCAAGAGACCCAGTACTTC. Its translation: CASGAWVGQETQYF. The chain couples TRBV5-8 to TRBJ2-5; D might be TRBD1 (5 bases). This CDR3 has 14 amino acids. Germline CDR1 SGHTS, CDR2 YDEGEE. V was clipped by 7 bases and J by 1 base, with 14 bases between them.

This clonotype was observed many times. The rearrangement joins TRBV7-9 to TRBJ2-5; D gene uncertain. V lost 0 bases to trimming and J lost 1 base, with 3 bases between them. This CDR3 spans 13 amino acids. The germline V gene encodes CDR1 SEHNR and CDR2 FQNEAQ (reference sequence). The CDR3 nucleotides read TGTGCCAGCAGCTTAGCCCTCCAAGAGACCCAGTACTTC. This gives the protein CASSLALQETQYF.